One sample yielded the 24 T cell receptor beta chains listed below, sequenced in a study of breast tumors, draining lymph nodes, adjacent tissues. TCRdb processed the multiplex PCR reads anew with MiXCR; each CDR3 protein has one entry. The table includes tens of thousands of distinct CDR3 sequences, under 25% detected once. Axillary draining lymph nodes of breast cancer patients supplied the node samples. Material for sequencing was axillary lymph node tissue. These receptors were taken from a female donor with breast cancer. Some clones in this sample may be carry-over from other donors' samples.

This clonotype was counted many times. The chain joins TRBV4-1 to TRBJ2-3; TRBD2 matches 8 bases. The length of the CDR3 is 15 residues. Trimming took 4 bases from V and 3 from J; bases not matched to a gene: 6. Germline V lookup: CDR1 MGHRA, CDR2 YSYEKL. The CDR3 protein is CASSPSGSGTDTQYF. CDR3 in DNA: TGCGCCAGCAGCCCGAGCGGGAGTGGTACAGATACGCAGTATTTT.

This clonotype was observed at least ten times. The genes are TRBV4-2 and TRBJ2-5; no clear D gene. The CDR3 spans 17 residues. CDR1 is LGHNA, CDR2 YNFKEQ, per germline. V was clipped by 1 base and J by 5 bases, with 20 bases between them. This chain's CDR3 is CASSQADRLSPEETQYF. In nucleotides, the CDR3 is TGTGCCAGCAGCCAAGCCGATCGACTTTCCCCCGAGGAGACCCAGTACTTC.

Many counts were recorded for this clonotype. The chain uses TRBV5-4 and TRBJ1-3; a possible D gene is TRBD1 (6 bases). From germline, CDR1 is SGHNT and CDR2 YYREEE (reference sequence). V was trimmed by 4 bases and J by 0 bases, leaving 14 bases between them. The CDR3 is 16 amino acids. This CDR3 is CASSVGGGVSGNTIYF. In nucleotides, the CDR3 is TGTGCCAGCAGCGTGGGGGGCGGGGTCTCTGGAAACACCATATATTTT.

This clonotype was observed a handful of times. V usage is TRBV6-5 and J usage is TRBJ2-5; D not certain. The CDR3 has 14 amino acids. Trimming took 2 bases from V and 2 from J, leaving 9 bases between them. CDR1 and CDR2 (germline): MNHEY, SVGAGI. The CDR3 DNA sequence: TGTGCCAGCAGTTACATCGAGGATCAAGAGACCCAGTACTTC. Protein sequence: CASSYIEDQETQYF.

On this clonotype itself: A read error is likely, as this CDR3 ends without the conserved phenylalanine or tryptophan. This rearrangement joins TRBV6-2 or TRBV6-3 to TRBJ2-7; 9 bases are a match to TRBD2. The CDR3 consists of 15 residues. J was trimmed by 2 bases and V by 5 bases; bases with no gene match: 7. Per germline, CDR1 MNHEY and CDR2 SVGEGT. Here the CDR3 DNA reads TGTGCCAGCAGTGTAGCTTCTAGCGGGACCTACGAGCAGTACCTC. This sequence encodes CASSVASSGTYEQYL.

The sample holds many counts of this clonotype. The chain employs TRBV20-1 and TRBJ2-2; TRBD1 matches at 9 bases. This CDR3 spans 15 amino acids. V dropped 2 bases and J dropped 5; count of bases not matched to a gene: 6. The germline CDR1 and CDR2 sequences are DFQATT and SNEGSKA (reference sequence). The CDR3 region is CSARNRGRRTGELFF. The CDR3 DNA is TGCAGTGCTAGAAACAGGGGGCGCCGGACCGGGGAGCTGTTTTTT.

Comments on this clonotype: This sequence may be a read error, since a much larger clone differs from it by one base. The chain has TRBV5-4 and TRBJ2-7, with TRBD1 matching 11 bases. This CDR3 has 16 amino acids. V lost 3 bases to trimming and J lost 6 bases; unmatched junction nucleotides: 11. Germline V lookup: CDR1 SGHNT, CDR2 YYREEE (reference sequence). In DNA form, the CDR3 reads TGTGCCAGCAGCTCGTCGGGTCGGGACAGGGGGGCCGAGCAGTACTTC. The encoded protein is CASSSSGRDRGAEQYF.

In the case of this clonotype: This may stem from a read error, because a much larger clone lies one nucleotide away. The chain links TRBV12-3 or TRBV12-4 to TRBJ1-2; D not certain. The length of the CDR3 is 13 residues. V lost 2 bases and J lost 8, with 12 bases in between. CDR3 coding DNA: TGTGCCAGCAGTTTAAGCCAGGAGTTGGGCTACACCTTC. This gives the protein CASSLSQELGYTF.

This clonotype has only a few counts. A read error may produce the germline difference seen at one junction end. V gene TRBV20-1 combines with J gene TRBJ2-7, with D tentatively TRBD1 or TRBD2 (6 bases each). This CDR3 comprises 15 residues. Germline-derived CDR1 and CDR2 are DFQATT and SNEGSKA (reference sequence). CDR3 residues: CSAPGAAGLSYGQYF. The DNA of the CDR3 is TGCAGTGCCCCGGGGGCGGCGGGGCTCTCCTACGGGCAGTACTTC.

This clonotype showed up just a few times. The rearrangement uses TRBV3-1 and TRBJ2-3, with 8 bases matching TRBD2. The CDR3 runs to 12 residues. Unmatched junction bases numbered 3, after V lost 3 bases and J lost 10 bases. Germline V CDR1 and CDR2: LGHDT, YNNKEL (reference sequence). For the CDR3, the DNA is TGTGCCAGCAGCCATAGCGGGAAGTCGCAGTATTTT. Residues: CASSHSGKSQYF.

There are many counts of this clonotype. The chain is built from TRBV20-1 and TRBJ1-2; D is perhaps TRBD1 (5 bases). Germline V gene lookup returns CDR1 DFQATT and CDR2 SNEGSKA (reference sequence). This CDR3 has 15 amino acids. V lost 5 bases and J 7 bases, leaving 23 bases between the germline ends. The CDR3 sequence is CSADPGTPVGGGYTF. As DNA, the CDR3 is TGCAGTGCTGATCCCGGGACGCCGGTCGGGGGTGGCTACACCTTC.

This clonotype has a count of ten or more. This chain connects TRBV7-9 to TRBJ2-6; D remains unclear. The CDR3 has 15 residues. Trimming shortened V by 1 base and J by 2 bases, and 6 bases separated the two germline ends. CDR1 and CDR2 (germline): SEHNR, FQNEAQ (reference sequence). CDR3 bases: TGTGCCAGCAGCTTAGATGGAACTGGGGCCAACGTCCTGACTTTC. Translation: CASSLDGTGANVLTF.

This clonotype has just one count. A read error is possible here, since a much larger clone lies one base away. The chain has TRBV5-4 and TRBJ2-1, with a weak D call TRBD1 (6 bases). The germline V gene encodes CDR1 SGHNT and CDR2 YYREEE (reference sequence). CDR3 size: 14 residues. CDR3: CASSYIVGADERFF. CDR3 DNA: TGTGCCAGCAGCTACATCGTGGGGGCGGATGAGCGGTTCTTC.

There are many counts of this clonotype. The genes are TRBV20-1 and TRBJ2-5; D remains ambiguous. Trimming shortened V by 0 bases and J by 3 bases, and 8 bases separated the two germline ends. The CDR3 is 13 residues long. Germline lookup yields CDR1 DFQATT and CDR2 SNEGSKA (reference sequence). The CDR3 nucleotides are TGCAGTGCTAGAGATCAAAGGGAAGAGACCCAGTACTTC. This codes for CSARDQREETQYF.

This clonotype occurred many times. The chain links TRBV28 to TRBJ2-2; D uncertain. The CDR3 covers 13 residues. V was shortened by 6 bases and J by 0 bases, with 5 bases between the two germline ends. Germline-derived CDR1 and CDR2 are MDHEN and SYDVKM. The CDR3 DNA reads as TGTGCCAGCAGGCCCCCGAACACCGGGGAGCTGTTTTTT. Translated, it gives CASRPPNTGELFF. The full variable domain, in which reference TRBV28 and TRBJ2-2 provide the parts outside the CDR3, is DVKVTQSSRYLVKRTGEKVFLECVQDMDHENMFWYRQDPGLGLRLIYFSYDVKMKEKGDIPEGYSVSREKKERFSLILESASTNQTSMYLCASRPPNTGELFFGEGSRLTVL.

This clonotype occurred many times. The chain uses TRBV20-1 and TRBJ2-2; 9 nucleotides line up with TRBD1. V trimming: 3 bases; J trimming: 6 bases; junction bases outside the gene matches: 11. CDR1 and CDR2 (germline): DFQATT, SNEGSKA (reference sequence). This CDR3 is 16 amino acids long. CDR3 residues: CSASRGQGSGPGELFF. CDR3 sequence (DNA): TGCAGTGCTAGTCGAGGACAGGGGAGCGGACCCGGGGAGCTGTTTTTT.

This clonotype was detected ten times or more. The V gene is TRBV19, the J gene TRBJ2-3; no clear D gene. Trimming stripped 0 bases from V and 4 bases from J, with 17 bases between. Germline CDR1 LNHDA, CDR2 SQIVND (reference sequence). This CDR3 has 17 amino acids. CDR3: CASSIEGGTTAADTQYF. As DNA, the CDR3 is TGTGCCAGTAGTATAGAAGGCGGCACGACTGCCGCAGATACGCAGTATTTT.

The genes are TRBV7-2 and TRBJ2-2; tentative D call: TRBD2 (6 bases). Germline CDR1 is SGHTA and CDR2 is FQGNSA. There are 13 residues in the CDR3. V was cut by 3 bases and J by 9 bases, with 11 bases left in between. The CDR3 DNA follows: TGTGCCAGCAGCTTCCGGGGGACCAGGGAGCTGTTTTTT. Encoded protein: CASSFRGTRELFF.

This clonotype has at least ten counts. CDR3 nucleotide sequence: TGTGCCAGCAGCCGGGACTCTTACAATGAGCAGTTCTTC. Residues: CASSRDSYNEQFF. The V gene is TRBV5-4, the J gene TRBJ2-1; D perhaps matches TRBD2 (6 bases). Germline CDR1 reads SGHNT; CDR2 reads YYREEE (reference sequence). Trimming left V 4 bases short and J 4 bases short, with 9 bases between. The CDR3 runs 13 residues.

This clonotype was detected many times. The rearrangement uses TRBV20-1 and TRBJ2-3, with D maybe TRBD2 (5 bases). The CDR3 is 16 residues long. The V gene lost 3 bases and the J gene lost 0 bases, with 16 bases spanning the gap. CDR1 and CDR2 from the germline V gene are DFQATT and SNEGSKA (reference sequence). CDR3 in amino acids: CSASRGSVESTDTQYF. For the CDR3, the DNA is TGCAGTGCTAGTCGGGGTTCTGTGGAGAGCACAGATACGCAGTATTTT.

CDR3 loop: CAWKQQGYGNTIYF. The DNA of the CDR3 is TGTGCCTGGAAGCAACAGGGGTACGGAAACACCATATATTTT. The chain recombines TRBV30 with TRBJ1-3; 7 bases match TRBD1. The CDR3 is 14 amino acids. V lost 4 bases to trimming and J lost 4 bases; unmatched junction nucleotides: 7. CDR1 is GTSNPN, CDR2 SVGIG, per germline (reference sequence).

This clonotype was observed many times. The J gene is TRBJ1-5, the V gene TRBV27; D remains unclear. The CDR3 has 15 amino acids. Germline V gene lookup returns CDR1 MNHEY and CDR2 SMNVEV (reference sequence). Trimming took off 1 base at V and 0 bases at J, with 7 bases between the two ends. This chain's CDR3 is CASSLLYYSNQPQHF. CDR3 bases: TGTGCCAGCAGTTTATTGTATTATAGCAATCAGCCCCAGCATTTT.

In this sample, this clonotype turned up a few times. The chain is built from TRBV19 and TRBJ2-3, with a tentative D call TRBD2 (6 bases). Between the trimmed V and J ends, which lost 3 bases and 3 bases, there was a span of 10 bases. The CDR3 covers 14 residues. CDR1 and CDR2 from the germline V gene are LNHDA and SQIVND (reference sequence). CDR3 DNA: TGTGCCAGTAGTATTATTAGCGGTACAGATACGCAGTATTTT. This gives the protein CASSIISGTDTQYF.

On this clonotype itself: Possible read error: a much larger clone is one base away. V and J are TRBV11-2 and TRBJ2-1; 10 positions agree with TRBD1. The length of the CDR3 is 12 residues. Germline CDR1 is SGHAT and CDR2 is FQNNGV. In nucleotides, the CDR3 is TGTGCCAGCAGCACCAGACAGGGGGCTTTGTCCTTC. Translation: CASSTRQGALSF.